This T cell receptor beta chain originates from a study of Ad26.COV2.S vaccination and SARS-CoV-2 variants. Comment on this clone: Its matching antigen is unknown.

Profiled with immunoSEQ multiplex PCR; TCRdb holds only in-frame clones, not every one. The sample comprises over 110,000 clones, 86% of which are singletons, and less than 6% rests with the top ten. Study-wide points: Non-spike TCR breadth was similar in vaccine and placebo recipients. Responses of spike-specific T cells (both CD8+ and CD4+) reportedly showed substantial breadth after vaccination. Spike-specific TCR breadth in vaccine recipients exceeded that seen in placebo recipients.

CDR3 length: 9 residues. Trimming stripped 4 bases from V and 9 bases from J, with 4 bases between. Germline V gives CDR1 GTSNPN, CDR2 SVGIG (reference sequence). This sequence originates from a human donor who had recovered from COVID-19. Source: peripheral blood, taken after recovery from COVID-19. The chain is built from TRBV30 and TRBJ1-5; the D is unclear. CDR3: CAWKGPQHF. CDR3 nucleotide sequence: TGTGCCTGGAAGGGGCCCCAGCATTTT.